This TCR beta chain was profiled in a study of T cell responses to AZD1222 COVID-19 vaccine. This table comes from immunoSEQ multiplex PCR, and its TCRdb copy is limited to in-frame clones, with some not included. In the table there are nearly 110,000 clones, roughly 90% of which are singletons. To note about this clone: Its specificity is not known.

Findings of the study overall: The donors showed a predominance of white British ancestry and of females, with possible underestimation of clonal diversity.

The sample here was peripheral blood, taken on day 0 of AZD1222 vaccination. The TCR was taken from an adult in good health.

Written as DNA, the CDR3 is TGTGCCAGCTCACCACCGACGGGAGGGACCTACAATGAGCAGTTCTTC. This encodes CASSPPTGGTYNEQFF. The rearrangement joins TRBV18 to TRBJ2-1; 8 bases map to TRBD2. The trim removed 0 bases at V and 2 bases at J, leaving 3 bases unmatched. There are 16 residues in the CDR3. Per germline, CDR1 KGHSH and CDR2 LQKENI.